The clone carrying this T cell receptor (beta chain) turned up a few times. Its cognate antigen is unknown. Via MiXCR, TCRdb re-called the 5' RACE reads, giving one row per CDR3 protein. Of approximately 60,000 distinct CDR3 sequences listed, 25% to 30% were seen once; the top ten hold about 3%. Notes on the study in general: In terms of TCR gene usage, tumor memory CD4+ T cells clustered together with blood and lymph node memory CD4+ cells, as well as with lymph node naive CD4+ cells.

CDR3 length equals 16 residues. Trimming stripped 1 base from V and 1 base from J, with 14 bases between. Germline CDR1 and CDR2: MGHRA and YSYEKL. This chain connects TRBV4-1 to TRBJ2-7, with D perhaps matching TRBD1 or TRBD2 (5 bases each). Sequenced: tumor-infiltrating memory CD4+ T cells sorted from the breast tumor. Subset defined: memory CD4+ T cells, CD4+CD45RO+CD25-. The source of this sequence is a female donor with breast cancer. CDR3 sequence (DNA): TGCGCCAGCAGCCAAGTAGTCGGGACCGCTTCCTACGAGCAGTACTTC. Translated, it gives CASSQVVGTASYEQYF.